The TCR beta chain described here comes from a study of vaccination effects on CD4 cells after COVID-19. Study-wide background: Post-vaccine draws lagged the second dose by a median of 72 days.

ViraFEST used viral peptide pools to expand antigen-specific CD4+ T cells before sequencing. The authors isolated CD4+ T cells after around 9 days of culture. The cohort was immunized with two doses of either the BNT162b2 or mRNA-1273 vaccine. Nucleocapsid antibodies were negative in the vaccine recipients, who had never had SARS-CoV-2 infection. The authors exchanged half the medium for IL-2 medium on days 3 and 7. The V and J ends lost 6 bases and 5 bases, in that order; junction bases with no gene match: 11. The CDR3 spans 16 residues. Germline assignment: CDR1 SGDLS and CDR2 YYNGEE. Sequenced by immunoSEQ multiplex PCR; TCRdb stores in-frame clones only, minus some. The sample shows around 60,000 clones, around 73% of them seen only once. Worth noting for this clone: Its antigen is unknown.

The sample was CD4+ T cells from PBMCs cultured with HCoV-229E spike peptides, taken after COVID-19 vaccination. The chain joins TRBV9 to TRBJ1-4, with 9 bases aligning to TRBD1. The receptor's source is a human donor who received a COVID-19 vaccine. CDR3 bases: TGTGCCAGCACCCGTGGTCAGGGGACAGGGAATGAAAAACTGTTTTTT. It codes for CASTRGQGTGNEKLFF. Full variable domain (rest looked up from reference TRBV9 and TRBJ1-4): DSGVTQTPKHLITATGQRVTLRCSPRSGDLSVYWYQQSLDQGLQFLIQYYNGEERAKGNILERFSAQQFPDLHSELNLSSLELGDSALYFCASTRGQGTGNEKLFFGSGTQLSVL.